A selection of T cell receptor beta chains follows, all from one sample in a study of ipilimumab plus nivolumab after autologous stem cell transplantation. Produced via immunoSEQ multiplex PCR; TCRdb's table is partial and in-frame only. The sample lists around 21,000 clones; 77% were seen once. The sequences come from PBMCs, collected in a trial of ipilimumab plus nivolumab as post-transplant consolidation. The receptor source for this set is a male donor with diffuse large B-cell lymphoma. CDR3s include the opening cysteine and the closing phenylalanine or tryptophan. The order of the fields is V gene, D gene, clone size, J gene, CDR3 DNA, CDR3 protein. A D gene is named only where the DNA matches it firmly. The size entry is marked missing in some rows and otherwise reads once, few, many or a size class.

TRBV6-5,TRBD1,.,TRBJ1-6,TGTGCCAGCACCACCCAGGGGGCGGTGGTTTCACCCCTCCACTTT,CASTTQGAVVSPLHF
TRBV6-6,.,.,TRBJ1-5,TGTGCCAGCAGACCCCAGGGAGTTCAGCCCCAGCATTTT,CASRPQGVQPQHF
TRBV18,.,few,TRBJ2-5,TGTGCCAGCTCCCTCACCTTCCAAGAGACCCAGTACTTC,CASSLTFQETQYF
TRBV7-9,.,.,TRBJ2-7,TGTGCCAGCAGCCCTCTGTTGGGATTAGGCTACGAGCAGTACTTC,CASSPLLGLGYEQYF
TRBV4-1,TRBD2,few,TRBJ2-3,TGCGCCAGCAGCCAAGAAGGGGGTGCGCGGGGGGCTAGCACAGATACGCAGTATTTT,CASSQEGGARGASTDTQYF
TRBV2,.,.,TRBJ1-1,TGTGCCAGCAGTGAATGGACAGATTTGGTTACTGAAGCTTTCTTT,CASSEWTDLVTEAFF
TRBV19,.,.,TRBJ2-1,TGTGCCAGTAGTATAGATTCGGGGGTTCCCTACAATGAGCAGTTCTTC,CASSIDSGVPYNEQFF
TRBV9,.,.,TRBJ2-3,TGTGCCAGCAGCGTAGACAGCCCTAGCACAGATACGCAGTATTTT,CASSVDSPSTDTQYF
TRBV28,TRBD1,.,TRBJ1-5,TGTGCCAGCAGCCGGACAGGGAGCAATCAGCCCCAGCATTTT,CASSRTGSNQPQHF
TRBV4-2,.,.,TRBJ1-3,TGTGCCAGCAGCCAAGCTGCCAGCCTTTACTCTGGAAACACCATATATTTT,CASSQAASLYSGNTIYF
TRBV4-1,TRBD2,.,TRBJ2-3,TGCGCCAGCAGCCAAGAGGATTTGGGTAGCGGGGGGGCCGGAGATACGCAGTATTTT,CASSQEDLGSGGAGDTQYF
TRBV13,TRBD2,.,TRBJ2-7,TGTGCCAGCAGCTCTCAACTAGCGGGGACCTACGAGCAGTACTTC,CASSSQLAGTYEQYF
TRBV2,.,.,TRBJ2-1,TGTGCCAGCAGCGGACAGCGGTCAGAGCAGTTCTTC,CASSGQRSEQFF
TRBV4-3,TRBD1,few,TRBJ1-6,TGCGCCAGCAGCCAAAAGTGGACAGGGGGCAGAGTTAATTCACCCCTCCACTTT,CASSQKWTGGRVNSPLHF
TRBV5-1,TRBD1,.,TRBJ2-5,TGCGCCAGCAGCTATATGGGACAGATGCTAGAGACCCAGTACTTC,CASSYMGQMLETQYF
TRBV5-1,.,.,TRBJ2-1,TGCGCCAGCAGCTTGGTCCCAGACAGAGAAGGCAATGAGCAGTTCTTC,CASSLVPDREGNEQFF
TRBV7-2,.,.,TRBJ2-3,TGTGCCAGCAGCCTCAACCCACCCGGGACTAGCACAGATACGCAGTATTTT,CASSLNPPGTSTDTQYF
TRBV28,.,.,TRBJ1-5,TGTGCCAGCAGTTTAATTGTGGGTGCGACGAATCAGCCCCAGCATTTT,CASSLIVGATNQPQHF
TRBV28,.,.,TRBJ1-2,TGTGCCAGCAGTTTAAATGGCTTTAACGGCTACACCTTC,CASSLNGFNGYTF
TRBV2,.,few,TRBJ1-2,TGTGCCAGCAGTGAGGTTCGCAGCGACTATGGCTACACCTTC,CASSEVRSDYGYTF
TRBV18,TRBD2,.,TRBJ2-2,TGTGCCAGCCGTGGACTAGATGACACCGGGGAGCTGTTTTTT,CASRGLDDTGELFF
TRBV6-1,.,.,TRBJ1-2,TGTGCCAGCACCGGGGGGCGTAACAGAGGCTACACCTTC,CASTGGRNRGYTF
TRBV9,TRBD1,once,TRBJ1-2,TGTGCCAGCGCGAAAAAACAGGGGTCCTATGGCTACACCTTC,CASAKKQGSYGYTF
TRBV4-2,TRBD1,.,TRBJ2-3,TGTGCCAGCAGCCAAGATCAAGACAGGGCGCAGTATTTT,CASSQDQDRAQYF
TRBV19,TRBD1,few,TRBJ1-4,TGTGCCAGTACTTCATCGGACAGGCTCGCACGAGTTAATGAAAAACTGTTTTTT,CASTSSDRLARVNEKLFF
TRBV21-1,.,.,TRBJ2-1,TGTGCCAGCAGCAAGAGAGACAGGGTCTATGAGCAGTTCTTC,CASSKRDRVYEQFF
TRBV18,.,few,TRBJ2-5,TGTGCCAGCTCACCCGGGGGAGAAGAGACCCAGTACTTC,CASSPGGEETQYF
TRBV7-8,.,once,TRBJ2-3,TGTGCCAGCAGCTTCTGGGGAAGCACAGATACGCAGTATTTT,CASSFWGSTDTQYF
TRBV9,.,.,TRBJ2-1,TGTGCCAGCAGCTCACAGGGTAGGGGGAATTTAAATGAGCAGTTCTTC,CASSSQGRGNLNEQFF
TRBV1,.,.,TRBJ1-1,TGCACCAGCAGCCGAGGGAGGGAGGGGATGAACACTGAAGCTTTCTTT,CTSSRGREGMNTEAFF
TRBV9,TRBD2,.,TRBJ2-3,TGTGCCAGCAGCGTAGCCCCACTAGCGTTCACAGATACGCAGTATTTT,CASSVAPLAFTDTQYF
TRBV19,TRBD1,.,TRBJ2-7,TGTGCCAGTAGTCCCCGGGGACAGGGACCCCACGAGCAGTACTTC,CASSPRGQGPHEQYF
TRBV7-7,.,.,TRBJ2-3,TGTGCTAGCAGCTTAGGGCGGGCAGATACGCAGTATTTT,CASSLGRADTQYF
TRBV29-1,.,.,TRBJ2-5,TGCAGCGCTCCCGGACTGGACCAAGAGACCCAGTACTTC,CSAPGLDQETQYF
TRBV28,.,.,TRBJ2-3,TGTGCCAGCAGGCCGCCATATAGCACAGATACGCAGTATTTT,CASRPPYSTDTQYF
TRBV28,.,.,TRBJ2-3,TGTGCCAGCAGTTTATGGTCCAGGGGCAGCACAGATACGCAGTATTTT,CASSLWSRGSTDTQYF
TRBV9,TRBD1,.,TRBJ1-4,TGTGCCAGCCTCCAAGGACAGGGGCGAGTTAATGAAAAACTGTTTTTT,CASLQGQGRVNEKLFF
TRBV7-8,.,once,TRBJ2-3,TGTGCCAGCAGCCCCAGGCGTCTAGTCACAGATACGCAGTATTTT,CASSPRRLVTDTQYF
TRBV18,.,.,TRBJ1-1,TGTGCCAGCTCAGAAAACGAGGGGAATAATGAAGCTTTCTTT,CASSENEGNNEAFF
TRBV5-4,.,.,TRBJ1-1,TGTGCCAGCAGCTTGGCCGGGGAGACCATGAACACTGAAGCTTTCTTT,CASSLAGETMNTEAFF
TRBV28,TRBD1,.,TRBJ2-5,TGTGCCAGCCGTGGGACAGGGTTTGTGGAGACCCAGTACTTC,CASRGTGFVETQYF
TRBV19,.,.,TRBJ1-6,TGTGCCAGTAGGCAAGGGACGCTAGATTATAATTCACCCCTCCACTTT,CASRQGTLDYNSPLHF
TRBV7-9,.,medium-sized,TRBJ1-6,TGTGCCAGCAGCGACACAGGGAGGGCACCCCTCCACTTT,CASSDTGRAPLHF
TRBV6-1,TRBD2,.,TRBJ2-3,TGTGCCAGCAGTGAACGCCAGCGGGGGGTTACAGATACGCAGTATTTT,CASSERQRGVTDTQYF
TRBV5-1,.,.,TRBJ1-2,TGCGCCAGCAGTACAGAGAATAACTATGGCTACACCTTC,CASSTENNYGYTF
TRBV6-6,.,.,TRBJ2-2,TGTGCCAGCAGTTACAGGGGGGACACCGGGGAGCTGTTTTTT,CASSYRGDTGELFF
TRBV7-9,TRBD1,.,TRBJ2-5,TGTGCCAGCAGCATTGGGACAGCACAAGAGACCCAGTACTTC,CASSIGTAQETQYF
TRBV5-6,.,.,TRBJ1-3,TGTGCCAGCAGCTTGGCGGGGGAGAACACCATATATTTT,CASSLAGENTIYF
TRBV4-1,TRBD2,.,TRBJ2-1,TGCGCCAGCAGCCAAGGACTAGCGGGGGGTCCGAGCTCCTACAATGAGCAGTTCTTC,CASSQGLAGGPSSYNEQFF
TRBV4-1,.,.,TRBJ1-4,TGCGCCAGCAGCCAAGGAGGGGTCGTGGATGAAAAACTGTTTTTT,CASSQGGVVDEKLFF
TRBV28,.,few,TRBJ1-6,TGTGCCAGCAGTCTAGGCTCACCCCTCCACTTT,CASSLGSPLHF
TRBV2,.,.,TRBJ2-1,TGTGCCAGCAGCCAGGGGCGATCCTACAATGAGCAGTTCTTC,CASSQGRSYNEQFF
TRBV5-4,.,few,TRBJ2-5,TGTGCCAGCAGCTGGACAGAGGGGGAGACCCAGTACTTC,CASSWTEGETQYF